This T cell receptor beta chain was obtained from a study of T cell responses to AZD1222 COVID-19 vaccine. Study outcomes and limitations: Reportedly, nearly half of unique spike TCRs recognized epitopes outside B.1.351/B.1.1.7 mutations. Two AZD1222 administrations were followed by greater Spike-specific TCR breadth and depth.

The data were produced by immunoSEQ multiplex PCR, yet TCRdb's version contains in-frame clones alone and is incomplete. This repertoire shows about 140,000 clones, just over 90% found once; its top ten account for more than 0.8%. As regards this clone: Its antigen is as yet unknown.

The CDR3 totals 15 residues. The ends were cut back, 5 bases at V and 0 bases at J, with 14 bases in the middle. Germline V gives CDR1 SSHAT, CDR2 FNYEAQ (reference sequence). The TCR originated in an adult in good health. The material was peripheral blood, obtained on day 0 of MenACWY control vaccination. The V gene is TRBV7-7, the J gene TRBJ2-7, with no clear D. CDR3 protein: CASSPLAGSSYEQYF. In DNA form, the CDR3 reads TGTGCCAGCAGCCCCCTTGCTGGTAGCTCCTACGAGCAGTACTTC.